This T cell receptor beta chain emerged from a study of T-cell memory formation after mild COVID-19. Findings of the study overall: Contracting CD4+ clones sat mainly in CM and EM; CD8+ in EMRA.

About this clonotype itself: The antigen remains unidentified.

This CDR3 is built from 15 residues. J lost 3 bases, V lost 3 bases, and 4 bases had no gene match. Germline V gene lookup returns CDR1 ENHRY and CDR2 SYGVKD. Each CDR3 protein gets one entry after TCRdb re-called the 5' RACE reads with MiXCR. The sample carries a few hundred thousand distinct CDR3 sequences, approximately 20% recorded once. The chain is built from TRBV10-3 and TRBJ1-5; the match to TRBD1 covers 8 bases. This sequence originates from a young man who had mild COVID-19 (a few samples of this study predate the infection). Cell type and time point are not known. Material for sequencing was PBMCs or a T cell subset sorted from them (not recorded which). The CDR3 protein is CAISDDRGTNQPQHF. In nucleotides, the CDR3 is TGTGCCATCAGTGACGACAGGGGAACCAATCAGCCCCAGCATTTT.